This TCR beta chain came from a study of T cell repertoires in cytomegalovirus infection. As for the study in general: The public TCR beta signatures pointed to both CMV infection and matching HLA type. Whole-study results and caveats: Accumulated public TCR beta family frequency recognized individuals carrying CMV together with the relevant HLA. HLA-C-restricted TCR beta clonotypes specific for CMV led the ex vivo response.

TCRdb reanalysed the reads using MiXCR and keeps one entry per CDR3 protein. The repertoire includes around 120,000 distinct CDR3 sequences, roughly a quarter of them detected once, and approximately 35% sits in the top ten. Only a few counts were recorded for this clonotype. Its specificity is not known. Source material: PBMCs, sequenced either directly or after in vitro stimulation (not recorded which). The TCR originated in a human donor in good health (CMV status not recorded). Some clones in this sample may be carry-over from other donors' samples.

CDR3: CSVDGDRGGYEQYF. The CDR3 DNA reads as TGCAGCGTTGACGGGGACAGGGGTGGCTACGAGCAGTACTTC. The chain is built from TRBV29-1 and TRBJ2-7, with TRBD1 matching 10 bases. Germline loops: CDR1 SQVTM, CDR2 ANQGSEA. The CDR3 length is 14 residues. V gave up 3 bases and J gave up 3 bases; unmatched junction bases: 5.